Listed below are T cell receptor beta chains from one sample, sequenced in a study of blood T cell repertoires in COVID-19. Measured with immunoSEQ multiplex PCR; TCRdb has only the in-frame clones, and not every one. The sample shows some 150,000 clones, approximately 84% of them seen only once. Specimen: peripheral blood. These receptors were collected from a man in his forties with acute or convalescent COVID-19. Each CDR3 is given with its conserved first and last residue. The D gene is left open where the match is weak. The size field is filled for only some rows; it gives once, few, many or a size class.

D gene	clone size	J gene	V gene	CDR3 protein	CDR3 DNA
TRBD1	few	TRBJ1-1	TRBV18	CASSPPSQGAGNTEAFF	TGTGCCAGCTCACCACCCTCCCAGGGGGCGGGGAACACTGAAGCTTTCTTT
TRBD1	-	TRBJ1-1	TRBV2	CASIIYTTGGALNTEAFF	TGTGCCAGCATCATCTATACCACAGGGGGGGCCCTTAACACTGAAGCTTTCTTT
-	once	TRBJ1-1	TRBV7-3	CASSHSRNTEAFF	TGTGCCAGCAGCCACTCAAGGAACACTGAAGCTTTCTTT
TRBD1	-	TRBJ1-1	TRBV6-5	CASTLQGVVNTEAFF	TGTGCCAGCACCCTACAGGGGGTCGTGAACACTGAAGCTTTCTTT
-	-	TRBJ2-7	TRBV7-6	CASSLGGDRAYEQYF	TGTGCCAGCAGCTTAGGCGGGGACAGAGCCTACGAGCAGTACTTC
-	-	TRBJ1-2	TRBV7-2	CASSTGGAVGYTF	TGTGCCAGCAGCACGGGGGGGGCGGTAGGCTACACCTTC
-	-	TRBJ2-7	TRBV3-1/TRBV3-2	CATHPQEVVAQYF	TGTGCCACCCATCCCCAAGAGGTTGTCGCGCAGTACTTC
TRBD2	-	TRBJ2-7	TRBV6-1	CASSEQSSGGAYEQYF	TGTGCCAGCAGTGAACAATCCAGCGGGGGGGCCTACGAGCAGTACTTC
TRBD2	once	TRBJ2-5	TRBV24-1	CATSDPGSGGETQYF	TGTGCCACCAGTGACCCGGGAAGCGGGGGCGAGACCCAGTACTTC
-	-	TRBJ2-7	TRBV19	CASSIGASLEQYF	TGTGCCAGTAGTATAGGGGCCTCCTTGGAGCAGTACTTC
TRBD2	-	TRBJ2-1	TRBV24-1	CATSDSTSPNEQFF	TGTGCCACCAGTGATTCGACTAGCCCAAATGAGCAGTTCTTC
-	-	TRBJ1-4	TRBV5-1	CASSKQGEKLFF	TGCGCCAGCAGCAAACAGGGTGAAAAACTGTTTTTT
-	-	TRBJ2-5	TRBV11-2	CASSQGPGEETQYF	TGTGCCAGCAGCCAAGGGCCCGGGGAAGAGACCCAGTACTTC
TRBD1	-	TRBJ2-1	TRBV2	CASRAQGQGQGEQFF	TGTGCCAGCAGAGCTCAAGGACAGGGGCAAGGTGAGCAGTTCTTC
-	-	TRBJ1-2	TRBV27	CASRSIRGAGEGHYGYTF	TGTGCCAGCAGATCCATTCGGGGGGCTGGAGAGGGACACTATGGCTACACCTTC
TRBD1	once	TRBJ2-7	TRBV7-3	CASSRGQYYEQYF	TGTGCCAGCAGCCGGGGACAGTACTACGAGCAGTACTTC
-	-	TRBJ1-2	TRBV18	CASSPSGSNYGYTF	TGTGCCAGCTCACCGAGCGGATCCAACTATGGCTACACCTTC
-	few	TRBJ1-4	TRBV4-1	CASSRTGTYEPQLFF	TGCGCCAGCAGCCGAACCGGGACATACGAGCCGCAACTGTTTTTT
TRBD2	-	TRBJ2-3	TRBV19	CASSRTSGGTFTDTQYF	TGTGCCAGTAGTAGAACTAGCGGGGGGACCTTTACAGATACGCAGTATTTT
TRBD1	-	TRBJ1-6	TRBV10-1	CASSRDRDNSPLHF	TGCGCCAGCAGTCGGGACAGGGATAATTCACCCCTCCACTTT
-	once	TRBJ1-5	TRBV6-2/TRBV6-3	CASSYGLQNQPQHF	TGTGCCAGCAGTTACGGTTTGCAGAATCAGCCCCAGCATTTT
TRBD1	-	TRBJ1-5	TRBV27	CASSPLRTGGYSNQPQHF	TGTGCCAGCAGCCCTCTTAGGACAGGGGGCTATAGCAATCAGCCCCAGCATTTT
-	-	TRBJ1-5	TRBV21-1	CVPQRGGGYSNQPQHF	TGTGTTCCCCAGAGGGGGGGAGGGTATAGCAATCAGCCCCAGCATTTT
TRBD2	-	TRBJ2-4	TRBV14	CASSRTSGGAKNIQYF	TGTGCCAGCAGCCGAACTAGCGGGGGAGCCAAAAACATTCAGTACTTC
TRBD2	-	TRBJ2-3	TRBV19	CASSLQRGDTQYF	TGTGCCAGTAGTCTGCAGCGGGGAGATACGCAGTATTTT
TRBD1	few	TRBJ1-3	TRBV10-3	CAISERGQGLGGNTIYF	TGTGCCATCAGTGAAAGGGGACAGGGCTTGGGAGGAAACACCATATATTTT
TRBD2	-	TRBJ2-5	TRBV30	CAWSGLAGRKETQYF	TGTGCCTGGAGCGGACTAGCGGGGCGAAAAGAGACCCAGTACTTC
-	-	TRBJ2-7	TRBV6-5	CASFTHLYEQYF	TGTGCCAGCTTTACACACCTCTACGAGCAGTACTTC
-	-	TRBJ2-7	TRBV18	CASSPQAPPSYEQYF	TGTGCCAGCTCACCACAAGCCCCCCCGTCCTACGAGCAGTACTTC
-	-	TRBJ1-2	TRBV24-1	CATSDERVGGYTF	TGTGCCACCAGTGATGAGAGGGTGGGTGGCTACACCTTC
TRBD1	-	TRBJ1-5	TRBV2	CASSPGQGYYSNQPQHF	TGTGCCAGCAGTCCCGGACAGGGCTACTATAGCAATCAGCCCCAGCATTTT
-	once	TRBJ2-7	TRBV10-3	CAIRPDKGARDYEQYF	TGTGCCATCAGACCCGACAAGGGGGCGCGGGATTACGAGCAGTACTTC
-	-	TRBJ2-1	TRBV19	CATGAGVNEQFF	TGTGCCACAGGGGCGGGGGTGAATGAGCAGTTCTTC